The 9 T cell receptor beta chains presented below share a single source sample, sequenced in a study of beta chain features in type 1 diabetes. The sequenced template was cDNA made from the entire isolated RNA. Data came from immunoSEQ multiplex PCR; TCRdb stores just in-frame clones and leaves some out. The sample carries 130,000 to 150,000 clones, roughly 50% recorded once. The sample taken for sequencing was Tregs from blood. Receptor source: a man aged 18 to 35 in good health.

The rearrangement uses TRBV19 and TRBJ1-2; D is ambiguous. With 5 bases removed from V and 2 bases from J, the gap between germline ends came to 3 bases. This CDR3 has 11 residues. Germline V gives CDR1 LNHDA, CDR2 SQIVND (reference sequence). The CDR3 region has the DNA TGTGCCAGTAGTGAGAACTATGGCTACACCTTC. Its translation is CASSENYGYTF.

The V and J genes are TRBV11-2 and TRBJ1-1; D might be TRBD1 (5 bases). V lost 2 bases, J lost 0 bases, and 7 bases lay in between. The CDR3 contains 14 residues. In germline, CDR1 is SGHAT, CDR2 FQNNGV. This chain's CDR3 is CASSLQGMNTEAFF. The CDR3 DNA is TGTGCCAGCAGCTTACAGGGAATGAACACTGAAGCTTTCTTT.

This clone occurred a few times. The chain uses TRBV5-4 and TRBJ2-5, with TRBD2 matching 15 bases. The J call is uncertain, as TRBJ2-7 better fits the DNA end. Germline V lookup: CDR1 SGHNT, CDR2 YYREEE (reference sequence). There are 16 residues in the CDR3. CDR3 nucleotide sequence: TGTGCCAGCAGCGGAGGGACTAGCGGGAGGTACTACGAGCAGTACTTC. This codes for CASSGGTSGRYYEQYF.

This clone was found a few times. The chain employs TRBV7-9 and TRBJ1-6; no clear D gene. Germline CDR1 and CDR2: SEHNR and FQNEAQ (reference sequence). This CDR3 has 12 amino acids. V was clipped by 4 bases and J by 10 bases, with 8 bases between them. The CDR3 coding sequence is TGTGCCAGCAGCTCTACGACATCACCCCTCCACTTT. Encoded protein: CASSSTTSPLHF.

The chain uses TRBV4-3 and TRBJ2-1; a weak D match, TRBD1 (5 bases). V lost 5 bases, J lost 0 bases, and 14 bases lay in between. The length of the CDR3 is 16 residues. Germline V lookup: CDR1 LGHNA, CDR2 YSLEER. The CDR3 DNA sequence: TGCGCCAGCAGCTTACACAGGAGACTCTCCTACAATGAGCAGTTCTTC. Encoded protein: CASSLHRRLSYNEQFF.

This rearrangement joins TRBV7-2 to TRBJ2-3, with D possibly TRBD1 on 6 matching bases. This CDR3 is 13 amino acids long. Germline V CDR1 and CDR2: SGHTA, FQGNSA. Between the trimmed V and J ends, which lost 4 bases and 9 bases, there was a span of 14 bases. The DNA of the CDR3 is TGTGCCAGCAGCTCGTTAGGGGGTTGGACGCAGTATTTT. As protein: CASSSLGGWTQYF.

This clone has just a few counts. V and J are TRBV19 and TRBJ1-5; D not resolved. Germline V gives CDR1 LNHDA, CDR2 SQIVND (reference sequence). CDR3 length: 16 residues. V was shortened by 3 bases and J by 1 base, with 13 bases between the two germline ends. CDR3 bases: TGTGCCAGTAGTATGGTGGGAGTTACGAGCAATCAGCCCCAGCATTTT. The encoded protein is CASSMVGVTSNQPQHF. Using reference TRBV19 and TRBJ1-5 for the parts outside the CDR3, the full variable domain is DGGITQSPKYLFRKEGQNVTLSCEQNLNHDAMYWYRQDPGQGLRLIYYSQIVNDFQKGDIAEGYSVSREKKESFPLTVTSAQKNPTAFYLCASSMVGVTSNQPQHFGDGTRLSIL.

This CDR3 reads CASSLAYGYEQYF. The CDR3 DNA follows: TGTGCCAGCAGCTTAGCCTACGGTTACGAGCAGTACTTC. V usage is TRBV7-8 and J usage is TRBJ2-7; D is ambiguous. The CDR3 length is 13 residues. Germline CDR1 and CDR2: SGHVS and FQNEAQ. V lost 0 bases to trimming and J lost 4 bases, with 7 bases between them.

This clone was recorded a few times. The J gene is TRBJ1-2, the V gene TRBV7-2, with 12 nucleotides matching TRBD1. The CDR3 sequence is 12 residues long. Germline trimming cut 6 bases from V and 12 bases from J; bases unmatched to any gene: 5. Per germline, CDR1 SGHTA and CDR2 FQGNSA. The CDR3 sequence is CASRSGTGGDTF. CDR3 bases: TGTGCCAGCAGATCCGGGACAGGGGGCGACACCTTC.